This T cell receptor (beta chain) was captured by sequencing in a study of blood T cell repertoires in COVID-19. The overall study: COVID-19 samples, acute and convalescent, were from the United States, Italy and Spain. T cells, B-cell-depleted T cells, or PBMCs provided the cDNA or gDNA that served as material.

In the original workflow: Quantification of nucleated cells was approximated via reference gene primer amplification. This table comes from immunoSEQ multiplex PCR, and its TCRdb copy is limited to in-frame clones, with some not included. V and J calls and clone size come straight from that table; D and trimming were deduced from the DNA. The table shows about 180,000 clones, with 87% occurring only once. The CDR3 extends over 19 amino acids. The germline gives CDR1 MNHEY, CDR2 SMNVEV (reference sequence). V lost 1 base and J lost 0; bases outside the gene matches: 6. The genes are TRBV27 and TRBJ2-6; 10 bases fit TRBD1. Sequenced material: peripheral blood. The sequence was obtained from a woman in her forties or fifties with acute or convalescent COVID-19. The CDR3 loop is CASSLWGTGVSSGANVLTF. In nucleotides, the CDR3 is TGTGCCAGCAGTTTATGGGGGACAGGGGTCAGCTCTGGGGCCAACGTCCTGACTTTC.